This TCR beta chain is drawn from a study of shared T cell receptors in the human thymus. Only in-frame clones appear in the TCRdb table, and some are missing; sequencing was by immunoSEQ multiplex PCR. The sample lists hundreds of thousands of clones, approximately 83% occurring once. The same data also went into a second study, on human thymus T cells. From that report: Samples came from healthy Finnish infants during open corrective cardiac surgery. Thymic resections from corrective heart surgery supplied the tissue. It looked as if thymic and blood repertoires used V and J genes in a biased way. Related studies noted strongly shared thymic repertoires across unrelated people.

The sequenced sample was thymocytes. This clonotype originated in a girl less than two years old with a congenital heart defect.

The CDR3: CASSPLSYGYTF. CDR3 in DNA: TGTGCCAGCAGCCCACTTAGCTATGGCTACACCTTC. The chain has TRBV7-9 and TRBJ1-2; D gene unclear. The CDR3 totals 12 residues. The germline gives CDR1 SEHNR, CDR2 FQNEAQ (reference sequence). V was shortened by 5 bases and J by 4 bases, with 8 bases between the two germline ends.